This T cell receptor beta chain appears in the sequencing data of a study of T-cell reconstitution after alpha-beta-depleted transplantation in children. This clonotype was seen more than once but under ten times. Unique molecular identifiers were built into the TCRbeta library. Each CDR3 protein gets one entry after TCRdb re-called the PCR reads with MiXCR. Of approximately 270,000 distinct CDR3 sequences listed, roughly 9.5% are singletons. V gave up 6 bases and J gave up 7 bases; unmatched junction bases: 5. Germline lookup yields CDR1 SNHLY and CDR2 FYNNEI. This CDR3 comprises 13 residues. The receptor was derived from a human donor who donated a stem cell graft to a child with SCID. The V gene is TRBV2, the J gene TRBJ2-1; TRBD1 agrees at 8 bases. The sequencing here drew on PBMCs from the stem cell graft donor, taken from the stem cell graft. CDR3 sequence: CASSEDRVNEQFF. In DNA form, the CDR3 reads TGTGCCAGCAGCGAGGACAGGGTGAATGAGCAGTTCTTC.